The 18 T cell receptor beta chains below all came from one sample that was sequenced in a study of shared clonotypes between healthy human individuals. Naive-designated CD8 cells lacked CD45RO, were positively enriched for CCR7, and omitted terminally differentiated effector memory CD45RA+ cells. The repertoire was sequenced with immunoSEQ multiplex PCR; TCRdb's copy has only in-frame clones and lacks some. Of hundreds of thousands of clones listed, approximately 96% were seen once; the top ten hold approximately 0.1%. The specimen was naive CD8+ T cells sorted from blood. Receptors originate from a woman between 25 and 40 years old in good health.

The chain carries TRBV19 and TRBJ2-7; TRBD1 matches at 7 bases. The germline V gene has CDR1 LNHDA and CDR2 SQIVND (reference sequence). The V gene end was trimmed by 5 bases and the J gene end by 4 bases; junction bases not matched to a gene: 8. The CDR3 covers 14 residues. DNA for the CDR3: TGTGCCAGTAGTTCACAGGGGACACCTTACGAGCAGTACTTC. Its protein product is CASSSQGTPYEQYF.

The rearrangement joins TRBV4-1 to TRBJ2-7; 8 nucleotides agree with TRBD2. The CDR3 has 16 amino acids. Per the germline V gene, CDR1 is MGHRA and CDR2 is YSYEKL. With 2 bases clipped from V and 5 bases from J, the junction kept 11 bases outside the gene matches. CDR3 sequence reads: CASSQIPTGGPHEQYF. The DNA of the CDR3 is TGCGCCAGCAGCCAAATCCCCACGGGAGGGCCCCACGAGCAGTACTTC.

V gene TRBV27 combines with J gene TRBJ2-7, with D maybe TRBD2 (6 bases). The germline V gene encodes CDR1 MNHEY and CDR2 SMNVEV (reference sequence). With 8 bases removed from V and 4 bases from J, the gap between germline ends came to 18 bases. The CDR3 contains 14 residues. The CDR3 bases are TGTGCCAGCTGTCCTCGACTGGCGGGGTACGAGCAGTACTTC. This gives the protein CASCPRLAGYEQYF.

The chain is built from TRBV28 and TRBJ2-7, with TRBD2 identical over 8 bases. V was clipped by 3 bases and J by 2 bases; unmatched bases: 9. The CDR3 loop spans 16 amino acids. In germline, CDR1 is MDHEN, CDR2 SYDVKM. In DNA form, the CDR3 reads TGTGCCAGCAGTTTTCCCCCTCGGGAGGGAGCCTACGAGCAGTACTTC. The encoded protein is CASSFPPREGAYEQYF.

This chain uses TRBV27 with TRBJ1-3; no firm D call. Trimming shortened V by 4 bases and J by 0 bases, and 7 bases separated the two germline ends. Germline CDR1 is MNHEY and CDR2 is SMNVEV (reference sequence). The CDR3 length is 14 residues. The CDR3 here is CASSSWSSGNTIYF. The CDR3 coding sequence is TGTGCCAGCAGTTCTTGGAGCTCTGGAAACACCATATATTTT.

J is TRBJ2-7 and V is TRBV27, with D possibly TRBD1 on 6 matching bases. The CDR3 length is 21 residues. Looked up from germline, CDR1 is MNHEY and CDR2 is SMNVEV (reference sequence). Trimming removed 7 bases at V and 2 bases at J, with 36 bases between. The CDR3 loop is CASTPNEQGWMGLWFTYEQYF. The CDR3 region has the DNA TGTGCCAGCACCCCAAACGAGCAGGGGTGGATGGGTCTTTGGTTTACCTACGAGCAGTACTTC.

The V call is TRBV27, the J call TRBJ2-1; tentative D call: TRBD2 (5 bases). The germline V gene encodes CDR1 MNHEY and CDR2 SMNVEV (reference sequence). This CDR3 region has 15 residues. The V gene lost 4 bases and the J gene lost 0 bases, with 10 bases spanning the gap. For the CDR3, the DNA is TGTGCCAGCAGTTGGGGAGCCAGCTCCTACAATGAGCAGTTCTTC. This sequence encodes CASSWGASSYNEQFF.

The CDR3 DNA reads TGTGCCAGCAGCACACAGGGATTCAATCAGCCCCAGCATTTT. It codes for CASSTQGFNQPQHF. The chain has TRBV6-6 and TRBJ1-5; maybe TRBD1 (6 bases). Germline loops: CDR1 MNHNY, CDR2 SVGAGI (reference sequence). V was trimmed by 6 bases and J by 3 bases, leaving 12 bases between them. The CDR3 extends over 14 amino acids.

This chain connects TRBV13 to TRBJ1-3; D is unresolved. The CDR3 spans 13 residues. Trimming took 6 bases from V and 0 from J, leaving 6 bases between them. CDR1 is PRHDT and CDR2 is FYEKMQ in the germline V gene (reference sequence). DNA of the CDR3: TGTGCCAGCAGTGTGTCCTCTGGAAACACCATATATTTT. This translates into CASSVSSGNTIYF.

The chain carries TRBV2 and TRBJ2-1, with 9 nucleotides matching TRBD2. V lost 2 bases, J lost 7 bases, and 9 bases stayed unmatched. The CDR3 loop spans 16 amino acids. Germline V gives CDR1 SNHLY, CDR2 FYNNEI. CDR3 sequence: CASSERAGGPWNEQFF. The DNA for the CDR3 is TGTGCCAGCAGTGAAAGGGCGGGAGGGCCCTGGAATGAGCAGTTCTTC.

This rearrangement joins TRBV28 to TRBJ2-1; D is unresolved. This CDR3 contains 15 residues. Germline lookup yields CDR1 MDHEN and CDR2 SYDVKM. V was pared by 5 bases and J by 0 bases, with 11 bases between. The CDR3 is CASSVDRSSYNEQFF. CDR3 nucleotide sequence: TGTGCCAGCAGTGTCGACCGCAGCTCCTACAATGAGCAGTTCTTC.

The chain is built from TRBV5-1 and TRBJ2-3; no clear D. Germline CDR1 and CDR2: SGHRS and YFSETQ. This CDR3 spans 13 amino acids. V was pared by 0 bases and J by 2 bases, with 4 bases between. DNA for the CDR3: TGCGCCAGCAGCTTGGCCGACACAGATACGCAGTATTTT. It yields the protein CASSLADTDTQYF.

The CDR3: CASSFSPNYEQYF. For the CDR3, the DNA is TGTGCCAGCAGTTTTTCCCCCAACTACGAGCAGTACTTC. The V call is TRBV27, the J call TRBJ2-7, with unresolved D. The CDR3 loop spans 13 amino acids. Trimming removed 3 bases from V and 3 bases from J, with 9 bases in between. Germline V gene lookup returns CDR1 MNHEY and CDR2 SMNVEV (reference sequence).

This rearrangement joins TRBV19 to TRBJ2-2; no firm D call. The length of the CDR3 is 15 residues. The V end lost 7 bases, the J end lost 5 bases, and 17 bases lay between the germline ends. Looked up from germline, CDR1 is LNHDA and CDR2 is SQIVND (reference sequence). As DNA, the CDR3 is TGTGCCAGTACCCTGACACTTGAAGTAACCGGGGAGCTGTTTTTT. Translated, it gives CASTLTLEVTGELFF.

This chain links TRBV27 with TRBJ2-7; 9 bases agree with TRBD2. V lost 2 bases and J lost 8; bases outside the gene matches: 19. CDR1 and CDR2 (germline): MNHEY, SMNVEV (reference sequence). There are 18 residues in the CDR3. The DNA for the CDR3 is TGTGCCAGCAGTTTACCCTCATGGACTAGCGAGCACCGTCTCCAGCAGTACTTC. Protein product: CASSLPSWTSEHRLQQYF.

CDR3 bases: TGCAGCGTTGATACCGGGACAGGGGGCCTCAACGAGCAGTACTTC. Its translation is CSVDTGTGGLNEQYF. The rearrangement joins TRBV29-1 to TRBJ2-7; 12 bases match TRBD1. The V segment lost 3 bases and the J segment 5 bases; nucleotides outside the gene matches: 8. Germline V gene data show CDR1 as SQVTM and CDR2 as ANQGSEA. The CDR3 length is 15 residues.

The chain uses TRBV9 and TRBJ2-7, with a possible D match to TRBD1 (5 bases). The V gene lost 4 bases and the J gene lost 3 bases, with 14 bases spanning the gap. CDR1 and CDR2 from the germline V gene are SGDLS and YYNGEE. This CDR3 region has 14 residues. This CDR3 reads CASSPTVNHYEQYF. The DNA of the CDR3 is TGTGCCAGCAGCCCGACAGTGAACCACTACGAGCAGTACTTC.

V and J are TRBV13 and TRBJ1-4, with a possible D match to TRBD1 (5 bases). V lost 4 bases, J lost 8 bases, and 14 bases lay in between. The germline V gene has CDR1 PRHDT and CDR2 FYEKMQ (reference sequence). The CDR3 extends over 14 amino acids. The CDR3 DNA sequence: TGTGCCAGCAGCTCGGGACTGTGGAAGGAAAAACTGTTTTTT. Its translation is CASSSGLWKEKLFF. The entire variable domain, with the rest obtained from reference TRBV13 and TRBJ1-4, is as follows: AAGVIQSPRHLIKEKRETATLKCYPIPRHDTVYWYQQGPGQDPQFLISFYEKMQSDKGSIPDRFSAQQFSDYHSELNMSSLELGDSALYFCASSSGLWKEKLFFGSGTQLSVL.